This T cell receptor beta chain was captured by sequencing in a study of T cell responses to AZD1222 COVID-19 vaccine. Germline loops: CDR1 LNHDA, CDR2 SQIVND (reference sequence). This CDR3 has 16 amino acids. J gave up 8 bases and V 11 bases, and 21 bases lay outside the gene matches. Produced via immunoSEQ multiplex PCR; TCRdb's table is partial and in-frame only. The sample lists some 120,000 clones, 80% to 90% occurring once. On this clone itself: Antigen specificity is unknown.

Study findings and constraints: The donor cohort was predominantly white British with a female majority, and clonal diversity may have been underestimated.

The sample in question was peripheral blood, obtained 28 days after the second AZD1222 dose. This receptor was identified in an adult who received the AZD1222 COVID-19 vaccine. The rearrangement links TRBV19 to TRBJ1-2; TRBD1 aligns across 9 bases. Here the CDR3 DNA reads TGTGCCTCGACTGCAGCAGGGACAGGGCCCTCCGGGGGCTACACCTTC. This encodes CASTAAGTGPSGGYTF. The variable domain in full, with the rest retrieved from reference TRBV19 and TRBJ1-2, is DGGITQSPKYLFRKEGQNVTLSCEQNLNHDAMYWYRQDPGQGLRLIYYSQIVNDFQKGDIAEGYSVSREKKESFPLTVTSAQKNPTAFYLCASTAAGTGPSGGYTFGSGTRLTVV.